The 8 T cell receptor beta chains given below trace back to one sample, sequenced in a study of cytomegalovirus exposure and HLA in healthy donors. It was with 60 Vbeta and 13 Jbeta primers that the PCR ran. The data were produced by immunoSEQ multiplex PCR, yet TCRdb's version contains in-frame clones alone and is incomplete. Counted here are 65,000 or so clones, approximately 60% occurring once; the ten biggest clones make up about 3%. The sample was PBMCs. The receptors come from a man aged 25-45 years in good health and CMV-seronegative.

The chain links TRBV18 to TRBJ2-1, with D possibly TRBD2 on 6 matching bases. Trimming cost V 0 bases and J 2 bases, with 11 bases left between them. This CDR3 spans 16 amino acids. Germline V CDR1 and CDR2: KGHSH, LQKENI. This chain's CDR3 is CASSPPDGEAYNEQFF. CDR3 nucleotides: TGTGCCAGCTCACCACCGGACGGGGAGGCCTACAATGAGCAGTTCTTC.

V gene TRBV6-5 combines with J gene TRBJ1-2; TRBD1 agrees at 10 bases. V shed 4 bases, J shed 7 bases, and the junction held 6 bases outside the gene matches. Germline V gene sequence: CDR1 MNHEY, CDR2 SVGAGI. The CDR3 runs 14 residues. CDR3 protein: CASSSRDRGLGYTF. DNA for the CDR3: TGTGCCAGCAGTTCCCGGGACAGGGGTCTTGGCTACACCTTC.

The chain links TRBV29-1 to TRBJ2-2; perhaps TRBD2 as D (5 bases). The CDR3 is 14 residues long. Germline V lookup: CDR1 SQVTM, CDR2 ANQGSEA. Trimming cost V 7 bases and J 1 base, with 13 bases left between them. CDR3 sequence reads: CSARKGENTGELFF. The CDR3 coding sequence is TGCAGCGCCCGAAAGGGAGAGAACACCGGGGAGCTGTTTTTT.

This clone occurred a few times. The chain recombines TRBV4-1 with TRBJ2-7; 8 bases agree with TRBD2. This CDR3 contains 15 residues. Germline V gene lookup returns CDR1 MGHRA and CDR2 YSYEKL. With V trimmed by 4 bases and J by 1 base, 6 bases remained unmatched. CDR3 bases: TGCGCCAGCAGCCTAGCGGGGAGAGGATCCTACGAGCAGTACTTC. Translated: CASSLAGRGSYEQYF.

The J gene is TRBJ2-7, the V gene TRBV19; D gene ambiguous. The germline V gene has CDR1 LNHDA and CDR2 SQIVND (reference sequence). The CDR3 totals 13 residues. V lost 8 bases, J lost 3 bases, and 14 bases lay in between. Written as DNA, the CDR3 is TGTGCCAGTGGTCCAGGAAGCCGCTACGAGCAGTACTTC. Translating gives CASGPGSRYEQYF.

The genes are TRBV6-6 and TRBJ2-7; 7 bases match TRBD1. From germline, CDR1 is MNHNY and CDR2 SVGAGI (reference sequence). The CDR3 has 15 residues. V shed 0 bases and J 1 base; nucleotides not matched to a gene: 3. The CDR3 region is CASSYSGTVSYEQYF. The CDR3 DNA sequence: TGTGCCAGCAGTTACTCGGGGACAGTTTCCTACGAGCAGTACTTC.

The CDR3 nucleotides read TGTGCCAGCAGTGCTCAGGGGCTTATCGGGGAGACCCAGTACTTC. Protein: CASSAQGLIGETQYF. The chain joins TRBV6-4 to TRBJ2-5; perhaps TRBD1 as D (6 bases). CDR1 is MRHNA and CDR2 is SNTAGT in the germline V gene. The CDR3 runs to 15 residues. The germline V and J ends were trimmed by 4 bases and 5 bases, with 17 bases remaining between them.

V and J are TRBV5-4 and TRBJ2-7; possibly TRBD2 for D (7 bases). V was clipped by 2 bases and J by 2 bases, with 20 bases between them. CDR1 SGHNT and CDR2 YYREEE come from the germline V gene (reference sequence). This CDR3 is 17 amino acids long. As DNA, the CDR3 is TGTGCCAGCAGCTTTAAATGGTCGGGCGGGGGCACCTACGAGCAGTACTTC. Its protein is CASSFKWSGGGTYEQYF.